This TCR beta chain was found in a study of Graves' ophthalmopathy and Graves' hyperthyroidism. The CDR3 sequence is 15 residues long. The germline V gene encodes CDR1 SGHVS and CDR2 FQNEAQ. The J segment lost 0 bases and the V segment lost 11 bases, leaving 6 bases of the junction unmatched. This clonotype was counted at least ten times. Its antigen is as yet unknown. The study amplified TCR beta CDR3 regions using RNA transcripts. RT-PCR was first run with HTBI primers, then multiplex PCR in a second round. TCRdb processed the multiplex PCR reads anew with MiXCR; each CDR3 protein has one entry. The table has around 1,000,000 distinct CDR3 sequences, less than 45% seen once. Study observations and caveats: Progression of ophthalmopathy was predicted by the model with roughly 70% sensitivity and under 85% specificity. The majority of expanded thyroid clonotypes above 0.001 frequency also occurred in blood.

None of the included patients had other autoimmune diseases, uncontrolled infections, pregnancy or lactation, as these led to exclusion. Establishment of the diagnosis relied upon clinical symptoms, serum thyroxine, TRAb, thyroid ultrasound and orbital computed tomography. Sequencing was performed on peripheral blood or thyroid tissue (not recorded which). V gene TRBV7-8 combines with J gene TRBJ2-6; 8 nucleotides match TRBD2. The origin of this receptor is an adult man with Graves' hyperthyroidism. The CDR3 sequence: CASGGGSSGANVLTF. CDR3 bases: TGTGCCTCGGGGGGGGGGAGCTCTGGGGCCAACGTCCTGACTTTC.